Below are 32 T cell receptor beta chains sequenced from a single sample in a study of graft-versus-host responses after intestinal transplantation. Method: immunoSEQ multiplex PCR; TCRdb's copy keeps in-frame clones and lacks some. The sample has over 75,000 clones; just under 95% are singletons. These TCRs are of unknown antigen specificity. The sequenced sample was unstimulated CD8+ T cells sorted from spleen or lymph node cells, obtained before transplant. These receptors all stem from a human donor who was the organ donor for an intestinal transplant.

The V and J genes are TRBV27 and TRBJ2-7, with 9 nucleotides matching TRBD2. V lost 4 bases, J lost 1 base, and 5 bases stayed unmatched. The CDR3 totals 15 residues. Germline V gene lookup returns CDR1 MNHEY and CDR2 SMNVEV (reference sequence). The DNA for the CDR3 is TGTGCCAGCAGTTCCCTAGCGGGAAGGTCCTACGAGCAGTACTTC. Translation gives CASSSLAGRSYEQYF.

V and J are TRBV13 and TRBJ2-1; perhaps TRBD1 as D (6 bases). CDR3 size: 13 residues. Trimming shortened V by 4 bases and J by 6 bases, and 10 bases separated the two germline ends. Per the germline V gene, CDR1 is PRHDT and CDR2 is FYEKMQ (reference sequence). Here the CDR3 reads CASSSTQGNEQFF. CDR3 in DNA: TGTGCCAGCAGCTCAACACAGGGCAATGAGCAGTTCTTC.

The chain employs TRBV5-6 and TRBJ2-3; TRBD1 matches 7 bases. The CDR3 runs to 19 residues. V was pared by 1 base and J by 4 bases, with 18 bases of the junction left unmatched. Germline loops: CDR1 SGHDT, CDR2 YYEEEE. CDR3: CASSLMGNLDRLGADTQYF. The CDR3 bases are TGTGCCAGCAGCTTGATGGGAAACCTGGACAGGCTAGGGGCAGATACGCAGTATTTT.

This chain connects TRBV29-1 to TRBJ2-7; 9 bases fit TRBD1. The CDR3 sequence is 14 residues long. CDR1 is SQVTM, CDR2 ANQGSEA, per germline. The junction had 8 bases not matched to a gene; V was cut back by 1 base and J by 7 bases. The CDR3, as DNA: TGCAGCGTTGAAGGTATACAGGGGGCTGGTGAGCAGTACTTC. This encodes CSVEGIQGAGEQYF.

The V and J genes are TRBV19 and TRBJ1-1; D is ambiguous. The V gene's germline CDR1 is LNHDA and CDR2 SQIVND (reference sequence). V lost 3 bases and J 4 bases, leaving 12 bases between the germline ends. This CDR3 comprises 14 residues. CDR3 protein: CASSMTAVFTEAFF. CDR3 coding DNA: TGTGCCAGTAGTATGACCGCGGTCTTCACTGAAGCTTTCTTT.

The CDR3, as DNA: TGTGCCAGCAGCTTGGGGGAGGTAGTTTATGGCTACACCTTC. Translated, it gives CASSLGEVVYGYTF. This chain links TRBV5-6 with TRBJ1-2; D unresolved. Germline CDR1 and CDR2: SGHDT and YYEEEE. The ends were cut back, 0 bases at V and 5 bases at J, with 11 bases in the middle. CDR3 length: 14 residues. The complete variable domain, with remaining parts taken from reference TRBV5-6 and TRBJ1-2, reads DAGVTQSPTHLIKTRGQQVTLRCSPKSGHDTVSWYQQALGQGPQFIFQYYEEEERQRGNFPDRFSGHQFPNYSSELNVNALLLGDSALYLCASSLGEVVYGYTFGSGTRLTVV.

The rearrangement uses TRBV14 and TRBJ1-4; no definite D call. Per germline, CDR1 SGHDN and CDR2 FVKESK. This CDR3 is built from 15 residues. Trimming took off 0 bases at V and 4 bases at J, with 9 bases between the two ends. CDR3 coding DNA: TGTGCCAGCAGCCAAGATCGGGTCAGTAATGAAAAACTGTTTTTT. Amino acid sequence: CASSQDRVSNEKLFF.

The V call is TRBV5-4, the J call TRBJ2-5; possibly TRBD1 for D (6 bases). Germline V gene data show CDR1 as SGHNT and CDR2 as YYREEE (reference sequence). V was shortened by 3 bases and J by 3 bases, with 12 bases between the two germline ends. The CDR3 sequence is 14 residues long. The DNA of the CDR3 is TGTGCCAGCAGCTCCCTGGACAGAGAAGAGACCCAGTACTTC. Residues: CASSSLDREETQYF.

The chain carries TRBV4-1 and TRBJ2-1, with 7 nucleotides matching TRBD2. The junction had 8 bases not matched to a gene; V was cut back by 0 bases and J by 0 bases. This CDR3 is built from 18 residues. The germline CDR1 and CDR2 sequences are MGHRA and YSYEKL. CDR3 loop: CASSQDQYSGFSYNEQFF. The CDR3 bases are TGCGCCAGCAGCCAAGACCAGTATAGCGGGTTCTCCTACAATGAGCAGTTCTTC.

The V gene is TRBV4-2, the J gene TRBJ2-3, with D possibly being TRBD2 (5 bases). CDR3 length: 16 amino acids. CDR1 is LGHNA and CDR2 is YNFKEQ in the germline V gene. V shed 0 bases and J shed 6 bases, with 16 bases lying between them. The DNA for the CDR3 is TGTGCCAGCAGCCAAGATTGGATAGCGCGCTCCGATACGCAGTATTTT. The encoded protein is CASSQDWIARSDTQYF.

The rearrangement uses TRBV7-6 and TRBJ1-2; TRBD1 agrees at 7 bases. The germline CDR1 and CDR2 sequences are SGHVS and FNYEAQ. This CDR3 spans 14 amino acids. J was trimmed by 3 bases and V by 4 bases; bases with no gene match: 5. The CDR3: CASSSGTAHYGYTF. The CDR3 DNA is TGTGCCAGCAGCTCCGGGACAGCTCACTATGGCTACACCTTC.

V usage is TRBV12-5 and J usage is TRBJ2-1; tentatively, D is TRBD2 (6 bases). There are 20 residues in the CDR3. Germline loops: CDR1 LGHNT, CDR2 FRNRAP. The V end lost 3 bases, the J end lost 10 bases, and 34 bases lay between the germline ends. The CDR3 sequence is CASGFDTSAGFTKTPWEQFF. CDR3 sequence (DNA): TGTGCTAGTGGTTTTGATACTTCGGCGGGGTTCACAAAAACCCCTTGGGAGCAGTTCTTC.

J is TRBJ2-3 and V is TRBV7-3; D is perhaps TRBD2 (6 bases). The germline V gene encodes CDR1 SGHTA and CDR2 FQGTGA. V lost 3 bases and J 6 bases, leaving 19 bases between the germline ends. This CDR3 contains 16 residues. The CDR3 region is CASSFKAGLGSDTQYF. CDR3 coding DNA: TGTGCCAGCAGCTTCAAAGCGGGCCTAGGGTCTGATACGCAGTATTTT.

CDR3 sequence: CAWRPDLNTGELFF. CDR3 coding DNA: TGTGCCTGGAGACCTGACTTAAACACCGGGGAGCTGTTTTTT. The chain recombines TRBV30 with TRBJ2-2; D unresolved. Germline CDR1 is GTSNPN and CDR2 is SVGIG (reference sequence). The CDR3 extends over 14 amino acids. The V and J ends lost 3 bases and 2 bases respectively, with 10 bases between them.

The rearrangement links TRBV28 to TRBJ2-5; 10 bases map to TRBD2. V lost 4 bases, J lost 2 bases, and 4 bases stayed unmatched. There are 15 residues in the CDR3. CDR1 and CDR2 (germline): MDHEN, SYDVKM. The CDR3 reads CASSSGTSVQETQYF. In DNA form, the CDR3 reads TGTGCCAGCAGTTCCGGGACTAGCGTACAAGAGACCCAGTACTTC. Complete variable domain (other parts from reference TRBV28 and TRBJ2-5): DVKVTQSSRYLVKRTGEKVFLECVQDMDHENMFWYRQDPGLGLRLIYFSYDVKMKEKGDIPEGYSVSREKKERFSLILESASTNQTSMYLCASSSGTSVQETQYFGPGTRLLVL.

As DNA, the CDR3 is TGTGCCAGCAGTAGGAGGAGACAGGTTAGGGATGAGCAGTTCTTC. Its translation: CASSRRRQVRDEQFF. The V gene is TRBV6-5, the J gene TRBJ2-1; D might be TRBD1 (6 bases). CDR3 length equals 15 residues. Deletions cut 5 bases from V and 8 bases from J, with 19 bases between. The germline gives CDR1 MNHEY, CDR2 SVGAGI.

This clone came up once. The genes are TRBV9 and TRBJ2-1, with TRBD1 matching 8 bases. The CDR3 sequence is 19 residues long. The V gene's germline CDR1 is SGDLS and CDR2 YYNGEE. Losses at the gene ends were 0 bases for V and 0 bases for J; bases not matched to a gene: 11. For the CDR3, the DNA is TGTGCCAGCAGCGTAGGGGGACAGGATCAGGGATACTCCTACAATGAGCAGTTCTTC. Its translation is CASSVGGQDQGYSYNEQFF.

As for this clone: Compared with germline, one end of the junction differs, possibly owing to a read error. The J gene is TRBJ1-1, the V gene TRBV5-4; 10 bases align to TRBD1. Germline assignment: CDR1 SGHNT and CDR2 YYREEE (reference sequence). This CDR3 contains 13 residues. The chain's CDR3 is CASSLGQGEVVAF. The CDR3 region has the DNA TGTGCCAGCAGCTTAGGACAGGGGGAGGTGGTCGCATTT.

This chain links TRBV28 with TRBJ1-1; D is undetermined. The CDR3 sequence is 14 residues long. Trimming cost V 7 bases and J 5 bases, with 17 bases left between them. Germline values: CDR1 MDHEN, CDR2 SYDVKM. The DNA for the CDR3 is TGTGCCAGCACCGCGAGTGGCGGCCGGACTGAAGCTTTCTTT. This sequence encodes CASTASGGRTEAFF.

The chain uses TRBV5-1 and TRBJ2-1; no clear D. Trimming left V 0 bases short and J 7 bases short, with 11 bases between. The CDR3 has 14 residues. Looked up from germline, CDR1 is SGHRS and CDR2 is YFSETQ. DNA of the CDR3: TGCGCCAGCAGCTTGGACTATTCTGGGAATGAGCAGTTCTTC. It yields the protein CASSLDYSGNEQFF.

This clone was picked up a small number of times. The V gene is TRBV29-1, the J gene TRBJ1-1, with D perhaps matching TRBD1 (6 bases). The germline gives CDR1 SQVTM, CDR2 ANQGSEA. The CDR3 spans 12 residues. Trimming stripped 3 bases from V and 7 bases from J, with 12 bases between. The CDR3 DNA is TGCAGCGTTGAGGGGGGAGGGGGTGAAGCTTTCTTT. Translation: CSVEGGGGEAFF.

V usage is TRBV11-2 and J usage is TRBJ1-1, with D maybe TRBD1 (5 bases). Looked up from germline, CDR1 is SGHAT and CDR2 is FQNNGV. The CDR3 spans 15 residues. V was shortened by 1 base and J by 1 base, with 10 bases between the two germline ends. The CDR3 sequence is CASSLVFRANTEAFF. Written as DNA, the CDR3 is TGTGCCAGCAGCTTAGTCTTCAGGGCGAACACTGAAGCTTTCTTT.

V and J are TRBV5-1 and TRBJ2-1; D might be TRBD1 (5 bases). This CDR3 spans 15 amino acids. CDR1 and CDR2 from the germline V gene are SGHRS and YFSETQ. Trimming shortened V by 0 bases and J by 1 base, and 8 bases separated the two germline ends. In nucleotides, the CDR3 is TGCGCCAGCAGCTTGGACAGGCCTTCCTACAATGAGCAGTTCTTC. Residues: CASSLDRPSYNEQFF.

The chain carries TRBV4-1 and TRBJ1-4, with D perhaps TRBD1 (5 bases). Germline values: CDR1 MGHRA, CDR2 YSYEKL. The CDR3 contains 13 residues. V lost 1 base, J lost 17 bases, and 17 bases lay in between. Here the CDR3 DNA reads TGCGCCAGCAGCCAAGTTTGGAGGGACTCTGTTTTTTTT. It codes for CASSQVWRDSVFF.

The chain couples TRBV7-2 to TRBJ2-7; D may be TRBD2 (6 bases). V was pared by 4 bases and J by 3 bases, with 16 bases between. This CDR3 comprises 15 residues. Germline V gene data show CDR1 as SGHTA and CDR2 as FQGNSA. Written as DNA, the CDR3 is TGTGCCAGCAGCTGGAACCCGGGACTGGGCTACGAGCAGTACTTC. Translated, it gives CASSWNPGLGYEQYF. Variable domain in full (rest from reference TRBV7-2 and TRBJ2-7): GAGVSQSPSNKVTEKGKDVELRCDPISGHTALYWYRQSLGQGLEFLIYFQGNSAPDKSGLPSDRFSAERTGGSVSTLTIQRTQQEDSAVYLCASSWNPGLGYEQYFGPGTRLTVT.

The chain couples TRBV9 to TRBJ1-2; the match to TRBD1 covers 7 bases. Trimming removed 0 bases from V and 6 bases from J; junction bases left unmatched: 2. Germline values: CDR1 SGDLS, CDR2 YYNGEE. This CDR3 contains 13 residues. The CDR3 coding sequence is TGTGCCAGCAGCGTAGCTACAGGGGATGGCTACACCTTC. This codes for CASSVATGDGYTF.

This sequence joins TRBV5-6 and TRBJ2-1, with 9 nucleotides matching TRBD2. The CDR3 runs 15 residues. CDR1 and CDR2 (germline): SGHDT, YYEEEE. Trimming took 0 bases from V and 10 from J; bases not matched to a gene: 8. The CDR3 nucleotides are TGTGCCAGCAGCTTGGGGGTTAGCGGGAGACCCGAGCAGTTCTTC. Amino acid sequence: CASSLGVSGRPEQFF.

This chain connects TRBV7-6 to TRBJ2-7; 8 bases map to TRBD1. With V trimmed by 5 bases and J by 3 bases, 3 bases remained unmatched. The germline V gene encodes CDR1 SGHVS and CDR2 FNYEAQ. This CDR3 contains 13 residues. The CDR3 nucleotides read TGTGCCAGCAGCACCGGACAGGGCTACGAGCAGTACTTC. Translating it yields CASSTGQGYEQYF.

The chain combines TRBV9 with TRBJ2-1; 12 bases align to TRBD2. The CDR3 consists of 16 residues. Trimming cost V 4 bases and J 3 bases; bases outside gene matches: 5. Germline V lookup: CDR1 SGDLS, CDR2 YYNGEE. CDR3 sequence: CASSLGTSGLYNEQFF. DNA for the CDR3: TGTGCCAGCAGCCTTGGGACTAGCGGGCTCTACAATGAGCAGTTCTTC.

V usage is TRBV11-1 and J usage is TRBJ2-3; 10 bases line up with TRBD1. Germline-derived CDR1 and CDR2 are SGHAT and FQDESV (reference sequence). The CDR3 is 18 amino acids. The ends lost 2 bases at V and 3 bases at J; junction bases unmatched: 11. The CDR3 sequence: CASSLIATDRGFTDTQYF. In nucleotides, the CDR3 is TGTGCCAGCAGCTTAATCGCTACGGACAGGGGGTTTACAGATACGCAGTATTTT.

The chain carries TRBV7-8 and TRBJ1-1, with a tentative D call TRBD1 (5 bases). From germline, CDR1 is SGHVS and CDR2 FQNEAQ. The CDR3 covers 15 residues. The ends were cut back, 5 bases at V and 7 bases at J, with 20 bases in the middle. DNA of the CDR3: TGTGCCAGCAGCCCCCAGGGTTATTTGGCAGTTGAAGCTTTCTTT. It translates to CASSPQGYLAVEAFF.

The rearrangement joins TRBV13 to TRBJ2-7, with 8 bases lining up with TRBD2. J was trimmed by 0 bases and V by 4 bases; bases with no gene match: 5. This CDR3 is built from 15 residues. Germline V gene sequence: CDR1 PRHDT, CDR2 FYEKMQ (reference sequence). The CDR3 coding sequence is TGTGCCAGCAGCTCCAGGAGCGGGAGCTCCTACGAGCAGTACTTC. Its protein is CASSSRSGSSYEQYF.